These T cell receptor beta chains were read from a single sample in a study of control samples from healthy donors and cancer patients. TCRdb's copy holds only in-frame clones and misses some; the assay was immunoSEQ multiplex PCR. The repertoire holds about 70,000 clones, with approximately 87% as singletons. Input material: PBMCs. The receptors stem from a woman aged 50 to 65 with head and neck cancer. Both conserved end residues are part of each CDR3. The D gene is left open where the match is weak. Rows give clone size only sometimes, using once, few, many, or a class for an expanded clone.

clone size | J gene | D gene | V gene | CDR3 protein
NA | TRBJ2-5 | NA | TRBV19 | CASSTGTQETQYF
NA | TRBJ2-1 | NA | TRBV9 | CASSEEGAISYNEQFF
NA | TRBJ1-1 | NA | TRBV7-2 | CASSLNTRNTEAFF
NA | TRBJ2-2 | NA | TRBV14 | CASSLSTGYNTGELFF
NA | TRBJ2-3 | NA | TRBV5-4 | CASSLGAVTDTQYF
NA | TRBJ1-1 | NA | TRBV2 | CASSEVLTGSPTEAFF
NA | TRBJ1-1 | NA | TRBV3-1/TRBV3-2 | CASSPGGGTEAFF
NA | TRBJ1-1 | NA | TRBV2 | CASSPNKGWIVDTEAFF
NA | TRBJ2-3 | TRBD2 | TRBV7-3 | CASSPGLAGGAQYF
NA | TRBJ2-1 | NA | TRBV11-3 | CASSNPPGYEQFF
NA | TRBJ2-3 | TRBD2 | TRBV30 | CAWSKGLAGVQGTQYF
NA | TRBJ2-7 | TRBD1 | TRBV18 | CASSPRTGAMYEQYF
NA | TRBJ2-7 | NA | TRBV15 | CATSPRVGTYEQYF
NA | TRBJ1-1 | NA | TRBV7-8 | CASSPWDYITEAFF
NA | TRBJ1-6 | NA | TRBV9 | CASSDSARVSYNSPLHF
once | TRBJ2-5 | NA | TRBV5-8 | CASSLGGSGTQYF
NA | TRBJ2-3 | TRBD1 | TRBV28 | CASRTPTRDRGSDTQYF
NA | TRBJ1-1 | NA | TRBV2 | CASTLRWGGLTEAFF
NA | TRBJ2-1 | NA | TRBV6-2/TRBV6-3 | CASSTIGRGDNEQFF
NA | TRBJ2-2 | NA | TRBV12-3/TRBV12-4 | CASSLLNTGELFF
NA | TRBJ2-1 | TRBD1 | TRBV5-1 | CASSPTGGYNEQFF
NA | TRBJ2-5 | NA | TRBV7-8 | CASSFRVTQETQYF
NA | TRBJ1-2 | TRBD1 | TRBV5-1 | CASSRGQGALNYGYTF
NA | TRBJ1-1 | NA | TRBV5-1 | CASSGLNTEAFF
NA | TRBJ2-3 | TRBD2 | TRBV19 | CASRRNGGFTDTQYF
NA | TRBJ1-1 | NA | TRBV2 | CASSDIQGLNTEAFF
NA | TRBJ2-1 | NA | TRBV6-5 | CASSGAYNEQFF
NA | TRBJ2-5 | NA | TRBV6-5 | CASSPSGETQYF
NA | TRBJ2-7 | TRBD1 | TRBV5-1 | CASSPSGQGSYEQYF
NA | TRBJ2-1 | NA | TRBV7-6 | CASSLVGGGVGYNEQFF
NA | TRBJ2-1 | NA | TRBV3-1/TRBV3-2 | CASSQGIGNEQFF
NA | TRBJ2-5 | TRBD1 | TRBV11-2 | CASSLGTGPTETQYF
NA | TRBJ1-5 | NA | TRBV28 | CASRHSNQPQHF
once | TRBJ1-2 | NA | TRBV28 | CASSSDLNYGYTF
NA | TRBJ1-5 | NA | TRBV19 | CASYSGGSGGNQPQHF
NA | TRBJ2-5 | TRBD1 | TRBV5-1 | CASSLIRTGVSETQYF
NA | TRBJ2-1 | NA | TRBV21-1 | CASSKPLLREQFF
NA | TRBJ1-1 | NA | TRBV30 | CAWGEDTEAFF
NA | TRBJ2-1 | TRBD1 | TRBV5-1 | CASSWGQWNEQFF
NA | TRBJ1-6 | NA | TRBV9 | CASSPREGYNSPLHF
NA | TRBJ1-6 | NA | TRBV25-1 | CASTRSYNSPLHF
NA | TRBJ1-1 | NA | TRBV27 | CASRFSAPNTEAFF
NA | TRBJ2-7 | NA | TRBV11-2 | CASSLDHGSYEQYF
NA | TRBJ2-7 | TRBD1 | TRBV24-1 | CATSSGTGYEQYF
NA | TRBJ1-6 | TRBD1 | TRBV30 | CAWRAGTEPGDSPLHF
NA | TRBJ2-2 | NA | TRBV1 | CTSSQDGGPPTSGGPNTGELFF
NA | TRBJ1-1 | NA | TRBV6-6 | CASSYSSNTEAFF
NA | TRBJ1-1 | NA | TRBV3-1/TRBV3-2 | CASSQVIGLNTEAFF
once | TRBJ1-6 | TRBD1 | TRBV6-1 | CASSEAGTGGSPLHF
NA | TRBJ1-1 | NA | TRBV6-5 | CASSYGSGLNTEAFF
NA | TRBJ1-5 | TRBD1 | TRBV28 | CASSSRQGDQPQHF